This T cell receptor (beta chain) was obtained from a study of blood T cell repertoires in COVID-19. Study summary: Donors in the United States, Italy and Spain gave samples during acute or convalescent COVID-19.

This table comes from immunoSEQ multiplex PCR, and its TCRdb copy is limited to in-frame clones, with some not included. Seen here are some 170,000 clones, approximately 89% observed once, and the top ten hold approximately 8.9%. Germline V CDR1 and CDR2: LNHDA, SQIVND (reference sequence). The germline V and J ends were trimmed by 6 bases and 8 bases, with 16 bases remaining between them. The CDR3 is 13 amino acids. Source material: peripheral blood. The chain couples TRBV19 to TRBJ1-2; no firm D call. The TCR was taken from a woman aged 55-70 years with acute or convalescent COVID-19. CDR3 nucleotides: TGTGCCAGTAGGCGGACTGGTCTCGGAGGCTACACCTTC. Protein product: CASRRTGLGGYTF.